The next 28 T cell receptor beta chains were all read from a single sample in a study of cytomegalovirus exposure and HLA in healthy donors (dated by TCRdb to the late 2010s). Libraries were constructed by the immunoSEQ multiplex PCR assay. The multiplex PCR relied on a mix of 60 forward primers for TCR Vbeta segments and 13 reverse primers for TCR Jbeta segments. Held by TCRdb, this immuneACCESS table contains in-frame sequences only and omits some clones. Under half of the omission traces to an unresolved V gene where checked; the cause of the rest is unknown. Here the sample has some 80,000 clones; 78% occur a single time. Around 6.4% of the sample lies in the top ten. Sample: PBMCs. The receptors here all came from a man aged 18 to 30 in good health and CMV-seropositive.

The rearrangement links TRBV28 to TRBJ2-6; TRBD1 is a possible D gene (6 bases). Per germline, CDR1 MDHEN and CDR2 SYDVKM. The CDR3 length is 16 residues. The V gene lost 3 bases and the J gene lost 0 bases, with 9 bases spanning the gap. CDR3 protein: CASSFSRGSGANVLTF. The CDR3 region has the DNA TGTGCCAGCAGTTTTAGCAGGGGCTCTGGGGCCAACGTCCTGACTTTC.

The J gene is TRBJ1-1, the V gene TRBV6-5; the D gene is possibly TRBD1 (5 bases). The V end lost 6 bases, the J end lost 4 bases, and 15 bases lay between the germline ends. This CDR3 region has 14 residues. CDR1 and CDR2 (germline): MNHEY, SVGAGI. CDR3 loop: CASSAAGGSTEAFF. The CDR3 DNA follows: TGTGCCAGCAGCGCCGCCGGGGGGAGCACTGAAGCTTTCTTT.

This clone was recorded a few times. CDR3 sequence reads: CASSLLGNTIYF. CDR3 coding DNA: TGTGCCAGCAGCTTACTTGGAAACACCATATATTTT. The V gene is TRBV11-2, the J gene TRBJ1-3; D not certain. Between the trimmed V and J ends, which lost 2 bases and 3 bases, there was a span of 2 bases. Germline V gives CDR1 SGHAT, CDR2 FQNNGV. The length of the CDR3 is 12 residues. Full variable domain (remainder filled in from reference TRBV11-2 and TRBJ1-3): EAGVAQSPRYKIIEKRQSVAFWCNPISGHATLYWYQQILGQGPKLLIQFQNNGVVDDSQLPKDRFSAERLKGVDSTLKIQPAKLEDSAVYLCASSLLGNTIYFGEGSWLTVV.

This sequence joins TRBV7-6 and TRBJ2-5; 8 nucleotides align to TRBD1. Germline assignment: CDR1 SGHVS and CDR2 FNYEAQ. The CDR3 totals 16 residues. The trim removed 1 base at V and 1 base at J, leaving 5 bases unmatched. CDR3 amino acids: CASSLGTGSGQETQYF. CDR3 sequence (DNA): TGTGCCAGCAGCTTAGGGACAGGGTCGGGCCAAGAGACCCAGTACTTC.

The CDR3 loop reads CASSQERSVAGQLFF. The CDR3 coding sequence is TGCGCCAGCAGCCAAGAGAGATCGGTGGCGGGACAACTGTTTTTT. The genes are TRBV4-1 and TRBJ1-4, with TRBD1 as a possible D gene (5 bases). This CDR3 region has 15 residues. The V end was cut by 0 bases, the J end by 12 bases, with 17 bases between. Germline V lookup: CDR1 MGHRA, CDR2 YSYEKL.

This clone was found a few times. V is TRBV4-2 and J is TRBJ1-1; 8 bases map to TRBD1. Germline CDR1 and CDR2: LGHNA and YNFKEQ. The CDR3 loop spans 15 amino acids. Trimming cost V 3 bases and J 1 base; bases outside gene matches: 4. Written as DNA, the CDR3 is TGTGCCAGCAGCCACGCCGGGACAGGGAACACTGAAGCTTTCTTT. As protein: CASSHAGTGNTEAFF.

The chain carries TRBV18 and TRBJ2-7; D is uncertain. This CDR3 region has 15 residues. The V and J ends lost 2 bases and 6 bases respectively, with 17 bases between them. Germline values: CDR1 KGHSH, CDR2 LQKENI. CDR3 sequence reads: CASSPSSRPSPEQYF. CDR3 nucleotide sequence: TGTGCCAGCTCACCAAGTTCTAGGCCATCTCCCGAGCAGTACTTC.

V and J are TRBV5-1 and TRBJ1-1; D not resolved. From germline, CDR1 is SGHRS and CDR2 YFSETQ. CDR3 length equals 14 residues. Trimming left V 4 bases short and J 1 base short, with 11 bases between. The CDR3 spells CASSPREGNTEAFF. For the CDR3, the DNA is TGCGCCAGCAGCCCACGGGAGGGGAACACTGAAGCTTTCTTT. Complete variable domain (other parts from reference TRBV5-1 and TRBJ1-1): KAGVTQTPRYLIKTRGQQVTLSCSPISGHRSVSWYQQTPGQGLQFLFEYFSETQRNKGNFPGRFSGRQFSNSRSEMNVSTLELGDSALYLCASSPREGNTEAFFGQGTRLTVV.

The chain couples TRBV6-5 to TRBJ1-3, with D perhaps matching TRBD1 (5 bases). Germline V gene sequence: CDR1 MNHEY, CDR2 SVGAGI. With 2 bases removed from V and 1 base from J, the gap between germline ends came to 6 bases. The CDR3 extends over 14 amino acids. CDR3: CASSYDRSGNTIYF. In nucleotides, the CDR3 is TGTGCCAGCAGTTACGACAGATCTGGAAACACCATATATTTT.

The chain carries TRBV27 and TRBJ2-7; D is perhaps TRBD2 (6 bases). CDR3 length equals 14 residues. Germline V gives CDR1 MNHEY, CDR2 SMNVEV (reference sequence). Trimming left V 6 bases short and J 2 bases short, with 14 bases between. The CDR3 DNA reads TGTGCCAGCAGGCGGGGAGCGGGCGCCTACGAGCAGTACTTC. This encodes CASRRGAGAYEQYF.

V is TRBV2 and J is TRBJ1-1; no firm D call. CDR1 SNHLY and CDR2 FYNNEI come from the germline V gene. There are 13 residues in the CDR3. The V gene lost 6 bases and the J gene lost 11 bases, with 19 bases spanning the gap. The CDR3 DNA follows: TGTGCCAGCAGGGATACTCAACTATCTACGGCTTTCTTT. Amino acids: CASRDTQLSTAFF.

This clone was counted only a few times. Written as DNA, the CDR3 is TGTGCCATCAGTGAGTCCCACCTGAAAGGGACTAGCGGGAGTTGGGCCAAAAACATTCAGTACTTC. The encoded protein is CAISESHLKGTSGSWAKNIQYF. The rearrangement uses TRBV10-3 and TRBJ2-4; 14 bases are a match to TRBD2. CDR3 size: 22 residues. Germline assignment: CDR1 ENHRY and CDR2 SYGVKD. The V gene end was trimmed by 0 bases and the J gene end by 1 base; junction bases not matched to a gene: 14.

This clone was detected once. V and J are TRBV29-1 and TRBJ2-1; D unresolved. This CDR3 comprises 14 residues. V was trimmed by 7 bases and J by 6 bases, leaving 19 bases between them. Germline lookup yields CDR1 SQVTM and CDR2 ANQGSEA. CDR3 loop: CSAQRGIGGNEQFF. The CDR3 region has the DNA TGCAGCGCCCAAAGAGGTATAGGTGGCAATGAGCAGTTCTTC.

V usage is TRBV5-4 and J usage is TRBJ2-7; 9 nucleotides match TRBD2. J was trimmed by 3 bases and V by 3 bases; bases with no gene match: 10. The germline V gene encodes CDR1 SGHNT and CDR2 YYREEE (reference sequence). This CDR3 is built from 16 residues. This chain's CDR3 is CASSSLAGAANYEQYF. In DNA form, the CDR3 reads TGTGCCAGCAGCTCATTAGCGGGAGCGGCAAACTACGAGCAGTACTTC.

This clone was picked up one time. This chain joins TRBV4-1 and TRBJ2-7; perhaps TRBD1 as D (6 bases). V lost 1 base, J lost 2 bases, and 12 bases lay in between. This CDR3 spans 15 amino acids. Germline V gene sequence: CDR1 MGHRA, CDR2 YSYEKL. CDR3 amino acids: CASSQVYRAAYEQYF. The CDR3 DNA is TGCGCCAGCAGCCAAGTCTACAGGGCCGCCTACGAGCAGTACTTC.

This chain connects TRBV4-1 to TRBJ1-2; possibly TRBD1 for D (5 bases). Germline CDR1 MGHRA, CDR2 YSYEKL. The germline V and J ends were trimmed by 1 base and 2 bases, with 14 bases remaining between them. CDR3 length: 16 amino acids. CDR3 bases: TGCGCCAGCAGCCAAGGGCCTCAGGGTTCCAACTATGGCTACACCTTC. Its protein product is CASSQGPQGSNYGYTF.

CDR3 amino acids: CASMAGANVLTF. In DNA, the CDR3 is TGTGCCAGCATGGCCGGGGCCAACGTCCTGACTTTC. The rearrangement links TRBV2 to TRBJ2-6; D unresolved. Germline CDR1 SNHLY, CDR2 FYNNEI. The CDR3 contains 12 residues. The V and J ends lost 7 bases and 4 bases respectively, with 5 bases between them.

This clone came up once. V usage is TRBV7-2 and J usage is TRBJ1-3; 8 bases are a match to TRBD1. The length of the CDR3 is 16 residues. CDR1 SGHTA and CDR2 FQGNSA come from the germline V gene. The V gene end was trimmed by 5 bases and the J gene end by 2 bases; junction bases not matched to a gene: 8. In DNA, the CDR3 is TGTGCCAGCAGCGAAAGCAGGGGGCCAACTGGAAACACCATATATTTT. Encoded protein: CASSESRGPTGNTIYF.

The chain links TRBV7-2 to TRBJ1-5; D might be TRBD1 (5 bases). CDR3 length equals 14 residues. Trimming took 5 bases from V and 8 from J, leaving 16 bases between them. CDR1 SGHTA and CDR2 FQGNSA come from the germline V gene. The CDR3 bases are TGTGCCAGCAGCGTACACCAGGGTGGGGAGCCCCAGCATTTT. It is translated as CASSVHQGGEPQHF.

This chain joins TRBV2 and TRBJ2-7; D not certain. The V gene's germline CDR1 is SNHLY and CDR2 FYNNEI. The V and J ends lost 6 bases and 2 bases respectively, with 5 bases between them. The CDR3 length is 11 residues. The CDR3 bases are TGTGCCAGCAGGGCCGCCTACGAGCAGTACTTC. Protein: CASRAAYEQYF.

The V call is TRBV19, the J call TRBJ2-7; 7 bases are a match to TRBD1. The CDR3 spans 15 residues. CDR1 and CDR2 from the germline V gene are LNHDA and SQIVND (reference sequence). V trimming: 1 base; J trimming: 0 bases; junction bases outside the gene matches: 3. The CDR3 protein is CASSIGDRSSYEQYF. The CDR3 DNA is TGTGCCAGTAGTATAGGGGACAGATCCTCCTACGAGCAGTACTTC.

The chain uses TRBV14 and TRBJ2-3, with TRBD1 identical over 9 bases. The V gene end was trimmed by 1 base and the J gene end by 2 bases; junction bases not matched to a gene: 4. This CDR3 has 16 amino acids. CDR1 SGHDN and CDR2 FVKESK come from the germline V gene. CDR3 DNA: TGTGCCAGCAGCCAAGTAACAGGGGGCTACACAGATACGCAGTATTTT. Its protein product is CASSQVTGGYTDTQYF.

The V and J genes are TRBV28 and TRBJ1-5, with D tentatively TRBD1 (5 bases). This CDR3 is built from 15 residues. Trimming shortened V by 5 bases and J by 4 bases, and 15 bases separated the two germline ends. Germline assignment: CDR1 MDHEN and CDR2 SYDVKM. CDR3 nucleotide sequence: TGTGCCAGCAGTAACCCCTCCGGGGGGAATCAGCCCCAGCATTTT. Translated, it gives CASSNPSGGNQPQHF.

This clone was observed a few times. J is TRBJ2-1 and V is TRBV5-1; 8 positions match TRBD1. The length of the CDR3 is 15 residues. In germline, CDR1 is SGHRS, CDR2 YFSETQ. V lost 5 bases, J lost 2 bases, and 6 bases stayed unmatched. DNA of the CDR3: TGCGCCAGCAGTTTACAGGGGGTCGCCTACAATGAGCAGTTCTTC. Translating gives CASSLQGVAYNEQFF.

The chain has TRBV15 and TRBJ1-5, with D possibly matching TRBD1 (5 bases). CDR1 is LNHNV, CDR2 YYDKDF, per germline (reference sequence). Trimming cost V 1 base and J 3 bases, with 10 bases left between them. The CDR3 has 15 amino acids. CDR3 protein: CATSRGTTVNQPQHF. DNA for the CDR3: TGTGCCACCAGCAGAGGGACGACAGTCAATCAGCCCCAGCATTTT.

The rearrangement links TRBV4-1 to TRBJ2-3; D possibly corresponds to TRBD2 (5 bases). V was pared by 2 bases and J by 7 bases, with 10 bases between. The CDR3 extends over 13 amino acids. The germline V gene encodes CDR1 MGHRA and CDR2 YSYEKL. The CDR3, as DNA: TGCGCCAGCAGCCAATACGGGGTCAATACGCAGTATTTT. It translates to CASSQYGVNTQYF.

This CDR3 reads CASSQPEGVTDTQYF. CDR3 bases: TGCGCCAGCAGCCAACCTGAGGGAGTCACAGATACGCAGTATTTT. The chain combines TRBV4-1 with TRBJ2-3; possible D gene TRBD2, 5 bases. Trimming left V 2 bases short and J 2 bases short, with 11 bases between. The CDR3 sequence is 15 residues long. In germline, CDR1 is MGHRA, CDR2 YSYEKL.

The table lists this clone with a count of one. V usage is TRBV15 and J usage is TRBJ2-7; possibly TRBD1 for D (6 bases). V was shortened by 4 bases and J by 6 bases, with 16 bases between the two germline ends. Germline-derived CDR1 and CDR2 are LNHNV and YYDKDF (reference sequence). This CDR3 has 14 residues. CDR3 loop: CATSTGQGWPEQYF. As DNA, the CDR3 is TGTGCCACCAGCACGGGTCAGGGGTGGCCCGAGCAGTACTTC.